This record concerns one T cell receptor (beta chain) sequence. Some clones are missing from TCRdb's copy, which holds only in-frame ones; the method was immunoSEQ multiplex PCR. The sample lists about 61,000 clones, about 86% occurring once. Autoimmune disease history or systemic immunosuppression excluded patients. The source of the sample is a study of OX40 agonist ivuxolimab in advanced cancers. Study information: Patients' therapy was ivuxolimab, an antibody that acts as an agonist of OX40 (CD134). Every patient in dose escalation had hepatocellular carcinoma, melanoma, renal cell or head and neck cancer.

CDR1 and CDR2 (germline): SGHRS, YFSETQ. Trimming removed 1 base from V and 1 base from J; junction bases left unmatched: 4. This CDR3 region has 16 residues. V usage is TRBV5-1 and J usage is TRBJ2-2, with 7 bases lining up with TRBD2. Here the sequenced sample was CD4+ or CD8+ T cells sorted from blood, taken in a trial of the OX40 agonist ivuxolimab. The receptor's source is an adult with an advanced solid tumor such as melanoma, head and neck, liver or kidney cancer. The CDR3 DNA is TGCGCCAGCAGCTTGTGGGCTAGCGGGAACACCGGGGAGCTGTTTTTT. Its protein product is CASSLWASGNTGELFF.